The 20 T cell receptor beta chains presented below share a single source sample, sequenced in a study of early T cells in non-severe SARS-CoV-2 infection. TCRdb re-called the 5' RACE reads with MiXCR, one entry per CDR3 protein. Of about 84,000 distinct CDR3 sequences listed, 9% to 13% were seen once; the top ten hold roughly 3%. Sequencing used whole blood. The receptor set was obtained from an adult who was a healthcare worker with PCR-confirmed SARS-CoV-2 infection or an uninfected control (not recorded which).

This clonotype was detected ten times or more. V gene TRBV3-1 combines with J gene TRBJ2-5; D is unclear. The V gene's germline CDR1 is LGHDT and CDR2 YNNKEL (reference sequence). The V gene lost 1 base and the J gene lost 3 bases, with 12 bases spanning the gap. The CDR3 extends over 15 amino acids. The CDR3 reads CASSQGAAQKETQYF. In DNA form, the CDR3 reads TGTGCCAGCAGCCAAGGGGCTGCACAAAAAGAGACCCAGTACTTC.

The chain combines TRBV9 with TRBJ1-2; a possible D gene is TRBD1 (5 bases). Germline V CDR1 and CDR2: SGDLS, YYNGEE. Trimming pared 3 bases from V and 5 bases from J, leaving 17 bases between. The CDR3 extends over 15 amino acids. CDR3 nucleotide sequence: TGTGCCAGCAGCGCCCCACCTTTGGGGGTATATGGCTACACCTTC. It translates to CASSAPPLGVYGYTF.

This clonotype was picked up many times. V is TRBV6-1 and J is TRBJ1-3, with a weak D call TRBD1 (6 bases). The germline V gene has CDR1 MNHNS and CDR2 SASEGT. The CDR3 has 15 residues. V was clipped by 8 bases and J by 0 bases, with 14 bases between them. This CDR3 is CASAQGLSSGNTIYF. The DNA of the CDR3 is TGTGCCAGCGCCCAGGGGCTCAGCTCTGGAAACACCATATATTTT.

This clonotype was found a few times. This chain connects TRBV7-8 to TRBJ1-5; 9 positions agree with TRBD1. Trimming took 0 bases from V and 6 from J; bases not matched to a gene: 3. From germline, CDR1 is SGHVS and CDR2 FQNEAQ. The CDR3 consists of 15 residues. In DNA form, the CDR3 reads TGTGCCAGCAGCTTAGCGGACAGGGGCGGTCAGCCCCAGCATTTT. Protein: CASSLADRGGQPQHF.

This clonotype occurred many times. The rearrangement links TRBV18 to TRBJ2-3, with TRBD1 identical over 7 bases. Looked up from germline, CDR1 is KGHSH and CDR2 is LQKENI. The V segment lost 3 bases and the J segment 6 bases; nucleotides outside the gene matches: 12. CDR3 length: 16 residues. The CDR3: CASSPTAGDRVDTQYF. CDR3 DNA sequence: TGTGCCAGCTCACCCACCGCAGGAGACAGGGTTGATACGCAGTATTTT.

This clonotype came up many times. The chain combines TRBV7-3 with TRBJ1-6; D is perhaps TRBD1 (5 bases). Germline V gives CDR1 SGHTA, CDR2 FQGTGA. V shed 3 bases and J shed 9 bases, with 12 bases lying between them. The CDR3 covers 14 residues. For the CDR3, the DNA is TGTGCCAGCAGCTTGGGGGATCCGGGTTCACCCCTCCACTTT. This gives the protein CASSLGDPGSPLHF.

This sequence joins TRBV6-2 or TRBV6-3 and TRBJ2-1; D might be TRBD2 (5 bases). Germline lookup yields CDR1 MNHEY and CDR2 SVGEGT. CDR3 length: 16 amino acids. V was cut by 5 bases and J by 1 base, with 15 bases left in between. CDR3 in DNA: TGTGCCAGCAGTAAGGACTGGGGAGCTTCCTACAATGAGCAGTTCTTC. Its translation is CASSKDWGASYNEQFF.

This clonotype was recorded many times. This chain connects TRBV11-2 to TRBJ2-3, with 7 bases matching TRBD2. Germline assignment: CDR1 SGHAT and CDR2 FQNNGV. V shed 5 bases, J shed 4 bases, and the junction held 12 bases outside the gene matches. This CDR3 has 16 residues. CDR3 coding DNA: TGTGCCAGCAGCCAACGGGACGGGAGGACCCCAGATACGCAGTATTTT. Protein product: CASSQRDGRTPDTQYF. The full variable domain, rest sourced from reference TRBV11-2 and TRBJ2-3, is EAGVAQSPRYKIIEKRQSVAFWCNPISGHATLYWYQQILGQGPKLLIQFQNNGVVDDSQLPKDRFSAERLKGVDSTLKIQPAKLEDSAVYLCASSQRDGRTPDTQYFGPGTRLTVL.

This chain uses TRBV20-1 with TRBJ2-3; 11 bases fit TRBD2. This CDR3 has 17 amino acids. Looked up from germline, CDR1 is DFQATT and CDR2 is SNEGSKA (reference sequence). V shed 6 bases, J shed 2 bases, and the junction held 13 bases outside the gene matches. This CDR3 is CSALIGTSGGYTDTQYF. The CDR3 DNA reads TGCAGTGCCCTAATTGGGACTAGCGGAGGCTACACAGATACGCAGTATTTT.

This clonotype was observed at least ten times. This chain uses TRBV5-1 with TRBJ2-3; a weak D match, TRBD2 (6 bases). The germline V gene encodes CDR1 SGHRS and CDR2 YFSETQ. The CDR3 runs 16 residues. Trimming pared 0 bases from V and 4 bases from J, leaving 15 bases between. The CDR3 coding sequence is TGCGCCAGCAGCTTGGTGGTCCAAGGAGGGGCAGATACGCAGTATTTT. Protein: CASSLVVQGGADTQYF.

Only a few counts were recorded for this clonotype. The rearrangement uses TRBV6-5 and TRBJ2-5; 10 bases map to TRBD2. With V trimmed by 1 base and J by 1 base, 6 bases remained unmatched. The CDR3 length is 17 residues. Germline CDR1 MNHEY, CDR2 SVGAGI. DNA for the CDR3: TGTGCCAGCAGTTACTACCGACTAGCGGGCCCCCAAGAGACCCAGTACTTC. Translation gives CASSYYRLAGPQETQYF.

This clonotype was seen repeatedly, ten times or more. The genes are TRBV7-9 and TRBJ2-7; no reliable D call. Trimming took 8 bases from V and 3 from J, leaving 14 bases between them. The CDR3 is 13 residues long. CDR1 is SEHNR and CDR2 is FQNEAQ in the germline V gene (reference sequence). CDR3 amino acids: CASADSTLYEQYF. The CDR3 region has the DNA TGTGCCAGCGCCGATTCGACCCTCTACGAGCAGTACTTC.

This chain joins TRBV9 and TRBJ2-3, with TRBD2 matching over 7 bases. The germline CDR1 and CDR2 sequences are SGDLS and YYNGEE. The trim removed 1 base at V and 1 base at J, leaving 6 bases unmatched. CDR3 length equals 16 residues. CDR3 DNA sequence: TGTGCCAGCAGCGTAACCTCTAGCGGCCGCACAGATACGCAGTATTTT. Protein: CASSVTSSGRTDTQYF.

The CDR3 region has the DNA TGTGCCAGCGCCCTCCCCGGGACTAGTCGCAATGAGCAGTTCTTC. It specifies CASALPGTSRNEQFF. The rearrangement joins TRBV28 to TRBJ2-1; TRBD2 matches 8 bases. The CDR3 covers 15 residues. The ends lost 8 bases at V and 6 bases at J; junction bases unmatched: 12. Germline CDR1 and CDR2: MDHEN and SYDVKM. The variable domain in full, with the rest retrieved from reference TRBV28 and TRBJ2-1, is DVKVTQSSRYLVKRTGEKVFLECVQDMDHENMFWYRQDPGLGLRLIYFSYDVKMKEKGDIPEGYSVSREKKERFSLILESASTNQTSMYLCASALPGTSRNEQFFGPGTRLTVL.

This clonotype appeared many times. This chain connects TRBV10-3 to TRBJ1-5, with 9 bases matching TRBD1. The trim removed 3 bases at V and 4 bases at J, leaving 4 bases unmatched. CDR1 ENHRY and CDR2 SYGVKD come from the germline V gene. The CDR3 has 15 residues. CDR3 protein: CAISDYGQGNQPQHF. The CDR3 DNA is TGTGCCATCAGTGATTACGGACAGGGGAATCAGCCCCAGCATTTT.

At least ten counts were recorded for this clonotype. V and J are TRBV6-1 and TRBJ2-5, with D possibly TRBD2 on 7 matching bases. The germline V and J ends were trimmed by 3 bases and 5 bases, with 16 bases remaining between them. The CDR3 runs 15 residues. Germline CDR1 MNHNS, CDR2 SASEGT. The CDR3: CASSETGGPVETQYF. CDR3 nucleotide sequence: TGTGCCAGCAGTGAGACCGGGGGGCCGGTGGAGACCCAGTACTTC.

A few counts support this clonotype. The chain couples TRBV2 to TRBJ1-5; 7 positions match TRBD1. Trimming took 8 bases from V and 3 from J; bases not matched to a gene: 4. Germline-derived CDR1 and CDR2 are SNHLY and FYNNEI. CDR3 length: 13 residues. Here the CDR3 reads CASEGQFNQPQHF. The CDR3 nucleotides read TGTGCCAGCGAGGGACAGTTCAATCAGCCCCAGCATTTT.

This clonotype was counted many times. The chain links TRBV19 to TRBJ2-1, with unresolved D. The CDR3 covers 14 residues. The V and J ends lost 3 bases and 8 bases respectively, with 14 bases between them. The germline V gene encodes CDR1 LNHDA and CDR2 SQIVND (reference sequence). The CDR3 reads CASSILVLSYEQFF. Written as DNA, the CDR3 is TGTGCCAGTAGTATCCTAGTTCTAAGCTATGAGCAGTTCTTC.

This chain uses TRBV27 with TRBJ2-7; 14 bases map to TRBD2. The V segment lost 4 bases and the J segment 3 bases; nucleotides outside the gene matches: 8. CDR1 MNHEY and CDR2 SMNVEV come from the germline V gene (reference sequence). CDR3 size: 17 residues. The CDR3 loop is CASSSSPGLAGDYEQYF. The CDR3 nucleotides read TGTGCCAGCAGTTCCTCCCCGGGACTAGCGGGAGACTACGAGCAGTACTTC.

Comments on this clonotype: Being one base from a much bigger clone, this may be a read error. The J gene is TRBJ1-3, the V gene TRBV3-1; 8 bases are a match to TRBD1. The V gene's germline CDR1 is LGHDT and CDR2 YNNKEL (reference sequence). This CDR3 is built from 14 residues. J lost 3 bases, V lost 6 bases, and 4 bases had no gene match. This CDR3 is CASRRGQGGNTIYF. DNA for the CDR3: TGTGCCAGCAGGCGTGGACAGGGTGGAAACACCATATATTTT.